This T cell receptor beta chain was recorded in a study of T cells in localized non-small cell lung cancer. Study-wide findings and caveats: Median detection of top 100 tumor clones in adjacent lung was 55 to 60 clones. The study sequenced only one region of the tumor. As a result, intratumor heterogeneity could not be excluded and remains possible. Tumor trailed uninvolved adjacent lung in T cell clonality, which peaked there.

Of note for this clone: What it recognizes is unknown.

TCRdb's copy holds only in-frame clones and misses some; the assay was immunoSEQ multiplex PCR. Among more than 50,000 clones listed, around four fifths were seen once. The germline V gene encodes CDR1 MNHEY and CDR2 SVGAGI. The CDR3 is 13 amino acids. Trimming removed 2 bases from V and 4 bases from J, with 8 bases in between. Sequenced here: peripheral blood, sampled before any cancer treatment. The origin of this receptor is an older female donor with stage II squamous cell lung carcinoma. The V gene is TRBV6-5, the J gene TRBJ1-2, with D hard to call. Here the CDR3 DNA reads TGTGCCAGCAGTTACGGTTCAGCCTATGGCTACACCTTC. Translation: CASSYGSAYGYTF.